One sample yielded the 11 T cell receptor beta chains listed below, sequenced in a study of CD8+ T cells in alopecia areata. Once RNA had been extracted, it was reverse transcribed into cDNA to act as the sequencing template. TCRdb keeps only in-frame clones here, not all; method: immunoSEQ multiplex PCR. The sample carries some 200,000 clones, roughly two fifths recorded once. Described treatment: oral pan-JAK inhibitor, 5-10 mg twice daily. The sequenced sample was CD4+ T cells sorted from blood, obtained at approximately week 36, from a patient treated with tofacitinib. Source of these receptors: a human donor with alopecia areata.

The sample holds a few counts of this clone. The rearrangement joins TRBV7-2 to TRBJ1-3; TRBD1 is a possible D gene (6 bases). The CDR3 sequence is 14 residues long. From germline, CDR1 is SGHTA and CDR2 FQGNSA. Trimming took 5 bases from V and 4 from J, leaving 12 bases between them. DNA of the CDR3: TGTGCCAGCAGCCCTACAGGGCCCGGAAACACCATATATTTT. Protein sequence: CASSPTGPGNTIYF.

The chain links TRBV11-2 to TRBJ2-1, with D maybe TRBD2 (5 bases). Germline V gene data show CDR1 as SGHAT and CDR2 as FQNNGV. The V gene lost 5 bases and the J gene lost 4 bases, with 21 bases spanning the gap. The CDR3 runs 17 residues. The CDR3 reads CASSLGWLPSGYNEQFF. DNA of the CDR3: TGTGCCAGCAGCCTAGGGTGGCTTCCCTCGGGGTACAATGAGCAGTTCTTC. Using reference TRBV11-2 and TRBJ2-1 for the parts outside the CDR3, the full variable domain is EAGVAQSPRYKIIEKRQSVAFWCNPISGHATLYWYQQILGQGPKLLIQFQNNGVVDDSQLPKDRFSAERLKGVDSTLKIQPAKLEDSAVYLCASSLGWLPSGYNEQFFGPGTRLTVL.

The V and J genes are TRBV29-1 and TRBJ2-5, with a weak D call TRBD1 (6 bases). V gave up 2 bases and J gave up 4 bases, with 14 bases separating them. The V gene's germline CDR1 is SQVTM and CDR2 ANQGSEA. This CDR3 is built from 14 residues. The CDR3 is CSVEWQGLGETQYF. The CDR3 DNA sequence: TGCAGCGTTGAATGGCAGGGGTTAGGAGAGACCCAGTACTTC.

Only a few counts were recorded for this clone. The V call is TRBV7-2, the J call TRBJ2-7; TRBD2 matches 7 bases. The ends lost 1 base at V and 5 bases at J; junction bases unmatched: 8. Per germline, CDR1 SGHTA and CDR2 FQGNSA. The CDR3 has 15 amino acids. This CDR3 reads CASSLELAGAHEQYF. The CDR3 DNA follows: TGTGCCAGCAGCTTAGAACTCGCGGGAGCCCACGAGCAGTACTTC.

V is TRBV7-2 and J is TRBJ2-3; 8 nucleotides line up with TRBD2. The V gene end was trimmed by 0 bases and the J gene end by 5 bases; junction bases not matched to a gene: 10. Germline values: CDR1 SGHTA, CDR2 FQGNSA. The CDR3 is 17 amino acids. CDR3 loop: CASSLARLAGGKDTQYF. CDR3 nucleotide sequence: TGTGCCAGCAGCTTAGCGCGGCTAGCGGGCGGGAAAGATACGCAGTATTTT.

This sequence joins TRBV4-3 and TRBJ2-2, with 8 bases identical to TRBD2. The CDR3 sequence is 18 residues long. Unmatched junction bases numbered 13, after V lost 0 bases and J lost 7 bases. The germline V gene has CDR1 LGHNA and CDR2 YSLEER. CDR3 DNA sequence: TGCGCCAGCAGCCAAGATGGAGTGGCGGGAGGTCCCCACGGGGAGCTGTTTTTT. Translating it yields CASSQDGVAGGPHGELFF.

The CDR3 DNA reads as TGTGCCAGCAGCTTAGAGTCGAAGGGCTCAGATACGCAGTATTTT. It encodes CASSLESKGSDTQYF. V is TRBV7-8 and J is TRBJ2-3; D gene uncertain. V lost 1 base to trimming and J lost 4 bases, with 12 bases between them. Germline-derived CDR1 and CDR2 are SGHVS and FQNEAQ. The CDR3 is 15 amino acids.

The genes are TRBV4-1 and TRBJ2-1, with D perhaps being TRBD1 or TRBD2 (6 bases each). The CDR3 runs 17 residues. In germline, CDR1 is MGHRA, CDR2 YSYEKL. The V end was cut by 1 base, the J end by 7 bases, with 20 bases between. CDR3 nucleotide sequence: TGCGCCAGCAGCCAAGGACCCCCAGGGGCCGCGGGGAATGAGCAGTTCTTC. This translates into CASSQGPPGAAGNEQFF.

The V call is TRBV19, the J call TRBJ1-2; D not resolved. This CDR3 is built from 15 residues. CDR1 and CDR2 from the germline V gene are LNHDA and SQIVND (reference sequence). Between the trimmed V and J ends, which lost 4 bases and 0 bases, there was a span of 12 bases. CDR3 sequence (DNA): TGTGCCAGTAGTAAATCGCGGGAGGCTAACTATGGCTACACCTTC. Protein sequence: CASSKSREANYGYTF.

The chain links TRBV29-1 to TRBJ2-6, with 8 positions matching TRBD1. The CDR3 length is 15 residues. The V and J ends lost 7 bases and 2 bases, in that order; junction bases with no gene match: 7. Germline loops: CDR1 SQVTM, CDR2 ANQGSEA. CDR3 nucleotide sequence: TGCAGCGCTCATACACAGGGGGCTGGGGCCAACGTCCTGACTTTC. It specifies CSAHTQGAGANVLTF.

V and J are TRBV29-1 and TRBJ2-2; D call uncertain. Germline V gene data show CDR1 as SQVTM and CDR2 as ANQGSEA. The CDR3 spans 14 residues. V lost 8 bases, J lost 4 bases, and 17 bases lay in between. CDR3 loop: CSIQPNRSTGELFF. The DNA of the CDR3 is TGCAGCATTCAGCCCAATCGGAGCACCGGGGAGCTGTTTTTT.